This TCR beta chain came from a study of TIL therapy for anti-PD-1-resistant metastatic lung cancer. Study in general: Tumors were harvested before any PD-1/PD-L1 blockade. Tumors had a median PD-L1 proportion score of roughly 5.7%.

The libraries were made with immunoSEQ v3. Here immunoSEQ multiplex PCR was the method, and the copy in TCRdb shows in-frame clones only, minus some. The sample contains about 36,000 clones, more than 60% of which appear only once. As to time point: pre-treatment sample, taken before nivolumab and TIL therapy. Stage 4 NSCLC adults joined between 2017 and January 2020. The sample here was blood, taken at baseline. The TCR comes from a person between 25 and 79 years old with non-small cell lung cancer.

CDR3: CASSSQTSGSSYEQYF. The DNA of the CDR3 is TGTGCCAGCAGCTCCCAGACTAGCGGGAGCTCCTACGAGCAGTACTTC. The chain recombines TRBV7-8 with TRBJ2-7; 12 bases are shared with TRBD2. The CDR3 has 16 residues. J lost 0 bases, V lost 4 bases, and 4 bases had no gene match. CDR1 and CDR2 (germline): SGHVS, FQNEAQ.